The next 27 T cell receptor beta chains were all read from a single sample in a study of T cells in Graves' hyperthyroidism and ophthalmopathy. It was RNA transcripts that yielded the amplified TCR beta CDR3 regions. TCR CDR3 regions were first amplified by RT-PCR with HTBI primers. One entry per CDR3 protein, called by TCRdb with MiXCR from the multiplex PCR reads. The sample includes roughly 400,000 distinct CDR3 sequences, 11% to 15% of them seen just once. Source material: blood. These receptors came from a man over 45 with Graves' ophthalmopathy.

This clonotype was counted many times. A read error is possible here, since a much larger clone lies one base away. The missing conserved phenylalanine or tryptophan at the end of this CDR3 makes a read error likely. The V call is TRBV18, the J call TRBJ1-1; D might be TRBD1 (5 bases). Trimming took 3 bases from V and 1 from J, leaving 6 bases between them. Germline CDR1 KGHSH, CDR2 LQKENI. CDR3 size: 13 residues. In DNA form, the CDR3 reads TGTGCCAGCTCACCTCAGGGGAACACTGAAGCTTTCCTT. This sequence encodes CASSPQGNTEAFL.

This clonotype was counted many times. The chain joins TRBV28 to TRBJ2-1; 14 nucleotides align to TRBD2. The CDR3 is made up of 16 amino acids. CDR1 MDHEN and CDR2 SYDVKM come from the germline V gene. Trimming removed 5 bases from V and 3 bases from J; junction bases left unmatched: 3. The CDR3 DNA reads TGTGCCAGCAGTGTCGGACTAGCGGGAGGCTACAATGAGCAGTTCTTC. Translation gives CASSVGLAGGYNEQFF.

The sample holds many counts of this clonotype. The chain couples TRBV12-3 or TRBV12-4 to TRBJ2-1, with TRBD1 matching 7 bases. V was clipped by 7 bases and J by 4 bases; unmatched bases: 4. The CDR3 runs to 13 residues. The CDR3 spells CASNPQGYNEQFF. The CDR3 region has the DNA TGTGCCAGCAACCCACAGGGGTACAATGAGCAGTTCTTC.

This clonotype was detected many times. The chain carries TRBV10-3 and TRBJ2-1; 9 positions agree with TRBD2. The CDR3 runs to 16 residues. The germline V gene encodes CDR1 ENHRY and CDR2 SYGVKD. Losses at the gene ends were 2 bases for V and 7 bases for J; bases not matched to a gene: 9. The CDR3 DNA sequence: TGTGCCATCAGTGAGGAGGCTAGCGGGGTGGAAAATGAGCAGTTCTTC. This sequence encodes CAISEEASGVENEQFF.

This clonotype was counted many times. The J gene is TRBJ2-1, the V gene TRBV27, with a possible D match to TRBD2 (5 bases). Germline V gene lookup returns CDR1 MNHEY and CDR2 SMNVEV (reference sequence). The CDR3 is made up of 15 amino acids. The V end was cut by 6 bases, the J end by 5 bases, with 17 bases between. CDR3 protein: CASSRSGAQDNEQFF. CDR3 sequence (DNA): TGTGCCAGCAGCCGGAGCGGTGCGCAAGACAATGAGCAGTTCTTC.

CDR3 sequence (DNA): TGCAGTGCCAACTCCGGACAGGAGCTCTCTGGGGCCAACGTCCTGACTTTC. It yields the protein CSANSGQELSGANVLTF. This chain links TRBV20-1 with TRBJ2-6; 7 bases map to TRBD1. CDR1 and CDR2 (germline): DFQATT, SNEGSKA (reference sequence). V lost 6 bases, J lost 0 bases, and 11 bases stayed unmatched. The length of the CDR3 is 17 residues.

The V and J genes are TRBV3-1 and TRBJ2-5, with TRBD2 matching 14 bases. Germline loops: CDR1 LGHDT, CDR2 YNNKEL (reference sequence). V shed 5 bases and J 5 bases; nucleotides not matched to a gene: 7. CDR3 length equals 16 residues. The CDR3 bases are TGTGCCAGCAGCTTAGGGACTAGCGGGAGTCAGGAGACCCAGTACTTC. It codes for CASSLGTSGSQETQYF.

The chain links TRBV20-1 to TRBJ2-1; 9 bases align to TRBD1. This CDR3 has 17 amino acids. The ends lost 1 base at V and 3 bases at J; junction bases unmatched: 10. Germline CDR1 is DFQATT and CDR2 is SNEGSKA (reference sequence). The CDR3 loop reads CSARGRMEDRGYNEQFF. CDR3 coding DNA: TGCAGTGCTAGAGGCCGGATGGAGGACAGGGGCTACAATGAGCAGTTCTTC.

The chain couples TRBV4-2 to TRBJ1-1, with D hard to call. Germline CDR1 reads LGHNA; CDR2 reads YNFKEQ. Trimming removed 8 bases at V and 1 base at J, with 17 bases between. There are 15 residues in the CDR3. CDR3 region: CASGPEGLSNTEAFF. The CDR3 DNA follows: TGTGCCAGCGGCCCCGAAGGCCTATCGAACACTGAAGCTTTCTTT.

In this sample, this clonotype turned up many times. The chain carries TRBV30 and TRBJ2-1; TRBD2 matches 7 bases. V shed 2 bases, J shed 9 bases, and the junction held 7 bases outside the gene matches. Germline-derived CDR1 and CDR2 are GTSNPN and SVGIG (reference sequence). The CDR3 is 13 amino acids. The CDR3 DNA reads as TGTGCCTGGAGTTGGGGGGAGGGCGGTGAGCAGTTCTTC. Residues: CAWSWGEGGEQFF.

This clonotype showed up just a few times. This rearrangement joins TRBV29-1 to TRBJ2-5; no reliable D call. The V and J ends lost 6 bases and 1 base respectively, with 3 bases between them. Germline V gives CDR1 SQVTM, CDR2 ANQGSEA. This CDR3 is 10 amino acids long. CDR3 coding DNA: TGCAGCGTGCGCCAAGAGACCCAGTACTTC. Translation: CSVRQETQYF. The full variable domain, completed using reference TRBV29-1 and TRBJ2-5, is SAVISQKPSRDICQRGTSLTIQCQVDSQVTMMFWYRQQPGQSLTLIATANQGSEATYESGFVIDKFPISRPNLTFSTLTVSNMSPEDSSIYLCSVRQETQYFGPGTRLLVL.

In this sample, this clonotype turned up many times. This chain links TRBV13 with TRBJ2-3, with a weak D call TRBD2 (5 bases). CDR1 is PRHDT and CDR2 is FYEKMQ in the germline V gene (reference sequence). The CDR3 has 12 amino acids. V lost 5 bases and J 5 bases, leaving 8 bases between the germline ends. In DNA form, the CDR3 reads TGTGCCAGCAGCCGCGAGGGAGATACGCAGTATTTT. Encoded protein: CASSREGDTQYF.

This clonotype was counted at least ten times. The CDR3 DNA reads TGTGCCAGCAGTGCAGGGTGGGCTGAAGCTTTCTTT. This translates into CASSAGWAEAFF. This sequence joins TRBV12-3 or TRBV12-4 and TRBJ1-1, with a possible D match to TRBD1 (5 bases). Trimming took off 5 bases at V and 6 bases at J, with 10 bases between the two ends. The CDR3 contains 12 residues.

This clonotype turned up a few times. An end of the junction differs from the germline gene, which may be a read error. This sequence joins TRBV28 and TRBJ1-1; tentatively, D is TRBD1 (6 bases). This CDR3 has 13 amino acids. CDR1 and CDR2 (germline): MDHEN, SYDVKM. CDR3 coding DNA: TGTGCCAGTGAGGGGGGGCCGAACACTGAAGCTCTCTTT. Residues: CASEGGPNTEALF. The full variable domain, rest sourced from reference TRBV28 and TRBJ1-1, is DVKVTQSSRYLVKRTGEKVFLECVQDMDHENMFWYRQDPGLGLRLIYFSYDVKMKEKGDIPEGYSVSREKKERFSLILESASTNQTSMYLCASEGGPNTEALFGQGTRLTVV.

At least ten counts were recorded for this clonotype. The chain uses TRBV11-2 and TRBJ2-7; perhaps TRBD2 as D (6 bases). The CDR3 loop spans 15 amino acids. Trimming removed 2 bases at V and 0 bases at J, with 11 bases between. Germline-derived CDR1 and CDR2 are SGHAT and FQNNGV. The CDR3 reads CASSLPGGSSYEQYF. CDR3 nucleotides: TGTGCCAGCAGCTTACCCGGGGGAAGCTCCTACGAGCAGTACTTC. The variable domain in full, completed from reference TRBV11-2 and TRBJ2-7, reads EAGVAQSPRYKIIEKRQSVAFWCNPISGHATLYWYQQILGQGPKLLIQFQNNGVVDDSQLPKDRFSAERLKGVDSTLKIQPAKLEDSAVYLCASSLPGGSSYEQYFGPGTRLTVT.

The chain recombines TRBV4-1 with TRBJ2-7, with D unclear. V gave up 0 bases and J gave up 2 bases, with 14 bases separating them. CDR1 is MGHRA, CDR2 YSYEKL, per germline. The CDR3 sequence is 16 residues long. CDR3 protein: CASSQEVPSRTYEQYF. CDR3 DNA sequence: TGCGCCAGCAGCCAAGAGGTCCCCAGCAGAACCTACGAGCAGTACTTC.

In its sample, this clonotype was seen many times. The chain employs TRBV20-1 and TRBJ2-3, with D possibly being TRBD2 (5 bases). From germline, CDR1 is DFQATT and CDR2 SNEGSKA (reference sequence). The CDR3 covers 14 residues. V lost 2 bases to trimming and J lost 1 base, with 10 bases between them. CDR3 loop: CSARRPGGTDTQYF. CDR3 bases: TGCAGTGCTAGACGGCCCGGGGGCACAGATACGCAGTATTTT.

The chain combines TRBV19 with TRBJ2-3; D could derive from TRBD1 or TRBD2 (5 bases each). The CDR3 totals 16 residues. The V gene's germline CDR1 is LNHDA and CDR2 SQIVND (reference sequence). V was cut by 3 bases and J by 4 bases, with 17 bases left in between. CDR3 sequence reads: CASSIYGTSRADTQYF. CDR3 DNA sequence: TGTGCCAGTAGTATCTATGGGACCTCTCGCGCAGATACGCAGTATTTT.

This chain links TRBV7-8 with TRBJ2-2; 12 nucleotides match TRBD1. V dropped 2 bases and J dropped 7; count of bases not matched to a gene: 5. Germline values: CDR1 SGHVS, CDR2 FQNEAQ. The CDR3 has 16 residues. The CDR3 DNA follows: TGTGCCAGCAGCTTATTTGGGACAGGGGGCATCGGGGAGCTGTTTTTT. The encoded protein is CASSLFGTGGIGELFF.

This clonotype was seen many times. The rearrangement uses TRBV5-1 and TRBJ2-7; D is undetermined. CDR3 length: 13 amino acids. Deletions cut 4 bases from V and 5 bases from J, with 13 bases between. Germline V gene data show CDR1 as SGHRS and CDR2 as YFSETQ. In DNA form, the CDR3 reads TGCGCCAGCAGCCCCTATGTGTCCCACGAGCAGTACTTC. Translating it yields CASSPYVSHEQYF.

This clonotype was detected many times. This chain links TRBV5-6 with TRBJ2-1; no clear D. CDR1 and CDR2 (germline): SGHDT, YYEEEE. This CDR3 is 17 amino acids long. V dropped 5 bases and J dropped 7 bases, with 25 bases sitting between them. CDR3 sequence reads: CASSLTGPGPGLNEQFF. CDR3 sequence (DNA): TGTGCCAGCAGTTTAACGGGTCCCGGGCCAGGCTTGAATGAGCAGTTCTTC. Combining the CDR3 with reference TRBV5-6 and TRBJ2-1 gives the whole variable domain DAGVTQSPTHLIKTRGQQVTLRCSPKSGHDTVSWYQQALGQGPQFIFQYYEEEERQRGNFPDRFSGHQFPNYSSELNVNALLLGDSALYLCASSLTGPGPGLNEQFFGPGTRLTVL.

The chain uses TRBV29-1 and TRBJ2-5; TRBD1 might be the D (6 bases). The V end was cut by 6 bases, the J end by 2 bases, with 16 bases between. CDR1 is SQVTM, CDR2 ANQGSEA, per germline. The CDR3 extends over 14 amino acids. The CDR3 reads CSVRGGAQQETQYF. The CDR3 region has the DNA TGCAGCGTCCGTGGGGGCGCTCAACAAGAGACCCAGTACTTC.

The chain carries TRBV11-2 and TRBJ2-3; D is ambiguous. CDR1 is SGHAT, CDR2 FQNNGV, per germline. V was shortened by 5 bases and J by 2 bases, with 8 bases between the two germline ends. The CDR3 extends over 13 amino acids. CDR3 amino acids: CASSPQDTDTQYF. The CDR3 nucleotides read TGTGCCAGCAGCCCCCAGGACACAGATACGCAGTATTTT.

In its sample, this clonotype was seen many times. The chain combines TRBV7-3 with TRBJ2-2, with D unclear. V lost 5 bases to trimming and J lost 11 bases, with 15 bases between them. Germline assignment: CDR1 SGHTA and CDR2 FQGTGA. The CDR3 has 13 residues. The CDR3 DNA reads TGTGCCAGCAGCCTATTCAGCAGCCGAGAGCTGTTTTTT. It is translated as CASSLFSSRELFF. The variable domain in full, completed from reference TRBV7-3 and TRBJ2-2, reads GAGVSQTPSNKVTEKGKYVELRCDPISGHTALYWYRQSLGQGPEFLIYFQGTGAADDSGLPNDRFFAVRPEGSVSTLKIQRTERGDSAVYLCASSLFSSRELFFGEGSRLTVL.

The chain uses TRBV29-1 and TRBJ1-1; D not certain. Germline V gives CDR1 SQVTM, CDR2 ANQGSEA. The V gene lost 6 bases and the J gene lost 11 bases, with 22 bases spanning the gap. The CDR3 runs to 13 residues. The CDR3 region has the DNA TGCAGCGTGGAGACTCAGAAAGTGGGCTCCGCTTTCTTT. This gives the protein CSVETQKVGSAFF.

Points on this clonotype: A much larger clone differs from this one at a single base, so this may be a read error. Lacking the conserved final phenylalanine or tryptophan, this CDR3 likely reflects a read error. This chain joins TRBV18 and TRBJ1-1; D is unresolved. Trimming removed 11 bases from V and 2 bases from J, with 3 bases in between. The CDR3 loop spans 9 amino acids. Per germline, CDR1 KGHSH and CDR2 LQKENI. The CDR3 loop is CAPNTEAFC. For the CDR3, the DNA is TGTGCCCCCAACACTGAAGCTTTCTGT.

This clonotype has at least ten counts. V gene TRBV5-5 combines with J gene TRBJ2-1, with 12 bases identical to TRBD1. Per the germline V gene, CDR1 is SGHKS and CDR2 is YYEKEE (reference sequence). CDR3 length: 15 residues. The ends lost 4 bases at V and 5 bases at J; junction bases unmatched: 4. In DNA form, the CDR3 reads TGTGCCAGCAGCATGGGACAGGGGGCGAACAATGAGCAGTTCTTC. Translating it yields CASSMGQGANNEQFF.